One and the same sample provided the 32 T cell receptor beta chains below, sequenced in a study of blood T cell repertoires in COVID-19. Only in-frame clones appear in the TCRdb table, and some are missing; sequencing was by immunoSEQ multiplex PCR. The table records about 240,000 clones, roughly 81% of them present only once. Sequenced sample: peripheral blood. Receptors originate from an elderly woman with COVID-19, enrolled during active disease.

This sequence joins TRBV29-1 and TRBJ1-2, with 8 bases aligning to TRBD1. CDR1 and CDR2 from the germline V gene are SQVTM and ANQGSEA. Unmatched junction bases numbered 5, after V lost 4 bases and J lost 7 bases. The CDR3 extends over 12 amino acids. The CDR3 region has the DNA TGCAGCGTTGGCCAGGGACAGGTTGGCTACACCTTC. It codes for CSVGQGQVGYTF.

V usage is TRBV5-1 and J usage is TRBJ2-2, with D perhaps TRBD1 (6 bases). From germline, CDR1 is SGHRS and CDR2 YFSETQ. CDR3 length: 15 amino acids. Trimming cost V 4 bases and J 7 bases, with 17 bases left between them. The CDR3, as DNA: TGCGCCAGCAGCAACCGACAGGCGTGGGACGGGGAGCTGTTTTTT. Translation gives CASSNRQAWDGELFF.

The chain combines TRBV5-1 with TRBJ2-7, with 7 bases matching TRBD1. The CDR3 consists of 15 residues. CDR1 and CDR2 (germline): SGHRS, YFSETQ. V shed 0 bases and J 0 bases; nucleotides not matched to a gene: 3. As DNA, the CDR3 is TGCGCCAGCAGCTTGGAGACAGGGAGCTCCTACGAGCAGTACTTC. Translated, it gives CASSLETGSSYEQYF.

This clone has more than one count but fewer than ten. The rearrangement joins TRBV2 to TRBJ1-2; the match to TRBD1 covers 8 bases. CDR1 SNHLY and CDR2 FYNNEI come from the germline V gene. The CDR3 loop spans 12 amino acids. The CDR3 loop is CAIGQGASGYTF. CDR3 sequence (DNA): TGTGCGATCGGGCAGGGGGCGAGTGGCTACACCTTC.

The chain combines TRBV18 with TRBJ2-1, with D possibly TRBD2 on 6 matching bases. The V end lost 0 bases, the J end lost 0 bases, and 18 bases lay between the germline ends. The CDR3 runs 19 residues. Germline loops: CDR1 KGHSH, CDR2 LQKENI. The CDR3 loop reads CASSPPPGSGINSYNEQFF. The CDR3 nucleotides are TGTGCCAGCTCACCACCGCCGGGTAGCGGAATTAACTCCTACAATGAGCAGTTCTTC.

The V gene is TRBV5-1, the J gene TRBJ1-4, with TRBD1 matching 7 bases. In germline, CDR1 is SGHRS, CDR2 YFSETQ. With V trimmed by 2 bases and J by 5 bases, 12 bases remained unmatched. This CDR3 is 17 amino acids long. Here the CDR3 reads CASSFSTGSQRNEKLFF. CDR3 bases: TGCGCCAGCAGCTTTTCGACAGGGAGCCAAAGAAATGAAAAACTGTTTTTT.

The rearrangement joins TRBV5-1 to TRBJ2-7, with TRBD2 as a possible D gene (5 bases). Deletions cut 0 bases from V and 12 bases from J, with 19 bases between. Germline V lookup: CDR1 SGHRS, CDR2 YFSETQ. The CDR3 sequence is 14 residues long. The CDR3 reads CASSLALGSGARYF. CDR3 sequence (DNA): TGCGCCAGCAGCTTGGCCCTGGGCAGCGGAGCAAGGTACTTC.

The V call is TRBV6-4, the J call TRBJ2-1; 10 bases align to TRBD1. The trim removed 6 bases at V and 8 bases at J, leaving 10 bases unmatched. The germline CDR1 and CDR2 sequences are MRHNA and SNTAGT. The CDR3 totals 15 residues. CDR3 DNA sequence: TGTGCCAGCAGCCCCTGGACAGGGGGGTTAGATGAGCAGTTCTTC. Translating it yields CASSPWTGGLDEQFF.

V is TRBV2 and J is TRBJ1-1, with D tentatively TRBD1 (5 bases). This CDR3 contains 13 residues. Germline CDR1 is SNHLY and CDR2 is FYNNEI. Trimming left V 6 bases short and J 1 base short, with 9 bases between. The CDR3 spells CASRETENTEAFF. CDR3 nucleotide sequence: TGTGCCAGCAGAGAGACAGAGAACACTGAAGCTTTCTTT. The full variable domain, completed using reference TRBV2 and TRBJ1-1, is EPEVTQTPSHQVTQMGQEVILRCVPISNHLYFYWYRQILGQKVEFLVSFYNNEISEKSEIFDDQFSVERPDGSNFTLKIRSTKLEDSAMYFCASRETENTEAFFGQGTRLTVV.

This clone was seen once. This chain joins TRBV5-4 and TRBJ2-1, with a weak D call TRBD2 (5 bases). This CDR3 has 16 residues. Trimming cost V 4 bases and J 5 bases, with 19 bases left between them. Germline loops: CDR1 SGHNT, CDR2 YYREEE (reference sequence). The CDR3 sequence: CASSAPGVAGNNEQFF. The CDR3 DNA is TGTGCCAGCAGCGCCCCCGGGGTAGCCGGGAACAATGAGCAGTTCTTC.

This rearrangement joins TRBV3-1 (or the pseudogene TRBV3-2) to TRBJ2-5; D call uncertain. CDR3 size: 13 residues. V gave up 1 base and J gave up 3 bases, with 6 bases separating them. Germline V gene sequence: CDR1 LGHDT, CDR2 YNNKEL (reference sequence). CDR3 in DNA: TGTGCCAGCAGCCAAGGAGTGAAAGAGACCCAGTACTTC. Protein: CASSQGVKETQYF.

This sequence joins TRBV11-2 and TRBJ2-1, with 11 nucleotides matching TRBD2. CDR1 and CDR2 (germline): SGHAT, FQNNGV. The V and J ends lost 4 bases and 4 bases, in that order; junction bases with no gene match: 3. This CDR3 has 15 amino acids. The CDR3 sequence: CASSSTSGGYNEQFF. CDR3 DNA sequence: TGTGCCAGCAGCTCCACTAGCGGGGGTTACAATGAGCAGTTCTTC.

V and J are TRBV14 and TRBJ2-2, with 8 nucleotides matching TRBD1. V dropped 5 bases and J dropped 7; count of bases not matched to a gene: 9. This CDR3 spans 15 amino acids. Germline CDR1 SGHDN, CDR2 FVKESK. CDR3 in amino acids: CASSIRTGKGGELFF. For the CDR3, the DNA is TGTGCCAGCAGCATTCGGACAGGGAAGGGCGGGGAGCTGTTTTTT.

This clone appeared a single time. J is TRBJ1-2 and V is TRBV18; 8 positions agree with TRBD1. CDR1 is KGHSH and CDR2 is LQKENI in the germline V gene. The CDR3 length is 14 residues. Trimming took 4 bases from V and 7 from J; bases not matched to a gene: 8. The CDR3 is CASSRGQGQGGYTF. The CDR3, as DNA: TGTGCCAGCTCACGCGGACAGGGTCAGGGTGGCTACACCTTC.

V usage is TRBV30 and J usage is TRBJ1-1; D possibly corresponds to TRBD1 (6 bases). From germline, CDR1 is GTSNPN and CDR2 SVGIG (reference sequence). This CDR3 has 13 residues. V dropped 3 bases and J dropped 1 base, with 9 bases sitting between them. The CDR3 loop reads CAWSRGPNTEAFF. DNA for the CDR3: TGTGCCTGGAGCAGGGGCCCGAACACTGAAGCTTTCTTT.

The CDR3 DNA reads as TGTGCCAGCACCTTGAACGGGGGAACCTACAATGAGCAGTTCTTC. Translation: CASTLNGGTYNEQFF. The chain couples TRBV9 to TRBJ2-1, with a possible D match to TRBD2 (6 bases). V was pared by 6 bases and J by 2 bases, with 15 bases between. The germline V gene encodes CDR1 SGDLS and CDR2 YYNGEE. The CDR3 has 15 residues.

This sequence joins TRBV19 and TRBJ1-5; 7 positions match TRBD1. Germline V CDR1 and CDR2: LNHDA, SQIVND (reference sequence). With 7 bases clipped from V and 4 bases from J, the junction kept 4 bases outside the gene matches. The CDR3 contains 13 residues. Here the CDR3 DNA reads TGTGCCAGTACTACGGACAGGAATCAGCCCCAGCATTTT. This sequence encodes CASTTDRNQPQHF.

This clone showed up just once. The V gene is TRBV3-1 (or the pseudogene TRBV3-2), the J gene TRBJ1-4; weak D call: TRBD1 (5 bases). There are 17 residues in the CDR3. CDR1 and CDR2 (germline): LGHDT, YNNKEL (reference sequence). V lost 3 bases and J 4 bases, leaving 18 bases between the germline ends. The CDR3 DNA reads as TGTGCCAGCAGCCAGAACCCGCAGGGCAAATATAATGAAAAACTGTTTTTT. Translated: CASSQNPQGKYNEKLFF.

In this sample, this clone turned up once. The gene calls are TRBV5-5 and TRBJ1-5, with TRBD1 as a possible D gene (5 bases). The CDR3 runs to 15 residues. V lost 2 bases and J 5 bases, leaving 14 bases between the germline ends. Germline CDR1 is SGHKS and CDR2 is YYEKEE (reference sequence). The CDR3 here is CASSFDVQGHQPQHF. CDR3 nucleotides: TGTGCCAGCAGCTTCGACGTCCAGGGCCATCAGCCCCAGCATTTT.

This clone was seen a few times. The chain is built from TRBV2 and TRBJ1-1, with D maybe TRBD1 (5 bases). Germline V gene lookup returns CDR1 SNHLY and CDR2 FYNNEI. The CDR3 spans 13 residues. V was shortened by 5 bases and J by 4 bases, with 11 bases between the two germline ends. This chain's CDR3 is CASSTRQSTEAFF. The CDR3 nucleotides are TGTGCCAGCAGTACCCGACAGTCCACTGAAGCTTTCTTT.

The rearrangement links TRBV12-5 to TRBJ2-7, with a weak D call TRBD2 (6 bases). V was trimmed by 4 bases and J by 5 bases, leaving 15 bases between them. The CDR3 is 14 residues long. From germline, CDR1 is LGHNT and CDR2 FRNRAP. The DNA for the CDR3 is TGTGCTAGTGGTTCAGGAGGGGCATCTAACGAGCAGTACTTC. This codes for CASGSGGASNEQYF.

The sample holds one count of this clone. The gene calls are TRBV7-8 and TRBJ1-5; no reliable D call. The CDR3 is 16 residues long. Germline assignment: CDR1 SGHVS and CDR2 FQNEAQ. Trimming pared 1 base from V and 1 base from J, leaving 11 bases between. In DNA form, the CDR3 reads TGTGCCAGCAGCTTAGACGGGGTAGGGAGCAATCAGCCCCAGCATTTT. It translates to CASSLDGVGSNQPQHF.

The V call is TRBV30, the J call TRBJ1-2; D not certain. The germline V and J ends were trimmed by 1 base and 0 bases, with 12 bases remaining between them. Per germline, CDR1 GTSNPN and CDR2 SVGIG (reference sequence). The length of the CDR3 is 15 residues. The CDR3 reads CAWSGEGSANYGYTF. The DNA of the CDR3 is TGTGCCTGGAGTGGGGAAGGGAGTGCTAACTATGGCTACACCTTC.

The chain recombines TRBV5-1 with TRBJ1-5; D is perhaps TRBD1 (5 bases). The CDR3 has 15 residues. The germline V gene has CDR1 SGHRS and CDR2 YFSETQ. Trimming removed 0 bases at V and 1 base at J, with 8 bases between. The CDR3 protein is CASSLGGGSNQPQHF. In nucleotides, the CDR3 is TGCGCCAGCAGCTTGGGTGGGGGGAGCAATCAGCCCCAGCATTTT.

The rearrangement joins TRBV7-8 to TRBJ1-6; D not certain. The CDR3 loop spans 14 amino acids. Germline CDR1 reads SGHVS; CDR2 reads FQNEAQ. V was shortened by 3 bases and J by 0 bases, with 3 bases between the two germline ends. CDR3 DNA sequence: TGTGCCAGCAGCTTGAGCTCCTATAATTCACCCCTCCACTTT. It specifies CASSLSSYNSPLHF. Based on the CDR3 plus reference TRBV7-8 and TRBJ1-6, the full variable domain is GAGVSQSPRYKVAKRGQDVALRCDPISGHVSLFWYQQALGQGPEFLTYFQNEAQLDKSGLPSDRFFAERPEGSVSTLKIQRTQQEDSAVYLCASSLSSYNSPLHFGNGTRLTVT.

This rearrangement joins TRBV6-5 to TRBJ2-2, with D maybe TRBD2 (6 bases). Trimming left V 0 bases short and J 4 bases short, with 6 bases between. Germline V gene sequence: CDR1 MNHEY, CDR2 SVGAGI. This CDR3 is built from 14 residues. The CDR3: CASSYSTSTGELFF. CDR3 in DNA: TGTGCCAGCAGTTACTCGACTAGCACCGGGGAGCTGTTTTTT.

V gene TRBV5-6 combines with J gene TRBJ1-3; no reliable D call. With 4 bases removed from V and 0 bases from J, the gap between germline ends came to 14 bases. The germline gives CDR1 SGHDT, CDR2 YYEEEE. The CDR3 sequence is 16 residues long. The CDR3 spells CASSTLGDHSGNTIYF. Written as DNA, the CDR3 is TGTGCCAGCAGCACCCTGGGAGATCACTCTGGAAACACCATATATTTT.

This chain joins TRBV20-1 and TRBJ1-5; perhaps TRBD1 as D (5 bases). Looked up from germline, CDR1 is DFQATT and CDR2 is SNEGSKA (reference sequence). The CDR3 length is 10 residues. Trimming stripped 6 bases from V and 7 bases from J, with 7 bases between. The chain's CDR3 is CSAGGQPQHF. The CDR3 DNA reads TGCAGTGCCGGGGGACAGCCCCAGCATTTT.

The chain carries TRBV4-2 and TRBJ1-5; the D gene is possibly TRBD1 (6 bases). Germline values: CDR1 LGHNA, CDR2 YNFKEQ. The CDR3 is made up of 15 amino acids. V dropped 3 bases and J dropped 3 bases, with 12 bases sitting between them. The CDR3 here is CASSQEQGPNQPQHF. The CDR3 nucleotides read TGTGCCAGCAGCCAGGAACAGGGCCCCAATCAGCCCCAGCATTTT.

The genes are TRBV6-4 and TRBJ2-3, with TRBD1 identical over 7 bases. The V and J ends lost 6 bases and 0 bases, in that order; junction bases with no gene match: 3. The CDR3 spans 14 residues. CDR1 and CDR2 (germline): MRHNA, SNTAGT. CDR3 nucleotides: TGTGCCAGCAGACCGGGACAGAGCACAGATACGCAGTATTTT. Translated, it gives CASRPGQSTDTQYF.

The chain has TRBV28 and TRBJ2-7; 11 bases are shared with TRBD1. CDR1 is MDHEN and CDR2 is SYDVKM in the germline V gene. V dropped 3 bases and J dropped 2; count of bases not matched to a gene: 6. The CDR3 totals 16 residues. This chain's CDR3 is CASSFDPGQGAYEQYF. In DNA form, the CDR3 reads TGTGCCAGCAGTTTCGATCCGGGACAGGGGGCCTACGAGCAGTACTTC. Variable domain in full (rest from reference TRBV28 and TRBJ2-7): DVKVTQSSRYLVKRTGEKVFLECVQDMDHENMFWYRQDPGLGLRLIYFSYDVKMKEKGDIPEGYSVSREKKERFSLILESASTNQTSMYLCASSFDPGQGAYEQYFGPGTRLTVT.

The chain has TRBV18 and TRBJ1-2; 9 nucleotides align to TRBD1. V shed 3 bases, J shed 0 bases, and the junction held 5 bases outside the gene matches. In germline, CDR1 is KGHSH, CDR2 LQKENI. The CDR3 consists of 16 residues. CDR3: CASSPSRTGANYGYTF. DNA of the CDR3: TGTGCCAGCTCACCCTCCCGGACAGGGGCTAACTATGGCTACACCTTC.